This paragraph covers one TCR beta chain sequence. The CDR3 consists of 11 residues. Looked up from germline, CDR1 is DFQATT and CDR2 is SNEGSKA (reference sequence). With 0 bases removed from V and 8 bases from J, the gap between germline ends came to 7 bases. Assay used: immunoSEQ multiplex PCR; TCRdb lists only in-frame clones, some missing. The sample has about 320,000 clones; under 90% are singletons. These data come from a study of blood T cell repertoires in COVID-19. Sequencing was performed on peripheral blood. The V call is TRBV20-1, the J call TRBJ1-1, with unresolved D. The source of this sequence is a woman aged 25 to 39 with COVID-19, enrolled during active disease. The CDR3 sequence: CSARDGFEAFF. CDR3 nucleotides: TGCAGTGCTAGAGATGGCTTCGAAGCTTTCTTT.